Following are 12 T cell receptor beta chains from one sample sequenced in a study of vaccination and CD4 T cells after COVID-19. Treatment meaning: approximately nine-day PBMC culture with coronavirus spike peptide pools or control peptides (ViraFEST assay). Antigen specificity for these receptors is unknown. The study sequenced cultured CD4+ T cell DNA using the Oncomine TCR Beta short-read assay. TCRdb fed the PCR reads into MiXCR, producing one record per CDR3 protein. This sample yields under 7,000 distinct CDR3 sequences, of which roughly 18% are seen a single time; around 20% belongs to the top ten. Specimen: CD4+ T cells from blood, cultured in vitro. Every receptor here comes from a human donor who had recovered from COVID-19.

This clonotype was detected only a few times. The chain joins TRBV18 to TRBJ1-2; 7 bases agree with TRBD1. Germline loops: CDR1 KGHSH, CDR2 LQKENI. The CDR3 spans 13 residues. Trimming took 3 bases from V and 6 from J; bases not matched to a gene: 4. Here the CDR3 DNA reads TGTGCCAGCTCACCGACTACAGGGGATGGCTACACCTTC. Protein: CASSPTTGDGYTF. Variable domain in full (rest from reference TRBV18 and TRBJ1-2): NAGVMQNPRHLVRRRGQEARLRCSPMKGHSHVYWYRQLPEEGLKFMVYLQKENIIDESGMPKERFSAEFPKEGPSILRIQQVVRGDSAAYFCASSPTTGDGYTFGSGTRLTVV.

This chain connects TRBV4-1 to TRBJ2-5; maybe TRBD2 (5 bases). The germline V gene has CDR1 MGHRA and CDR2 YSYEKL. Trimming took off 4 bases at V and 0 bases at J, with 15 bases between the two ends. This CDR3 has 16 residues. CDR3 coding DNA: TGCGCCAGCAGCCGAGGAGGTAGCAAGTACCAAGAGACCCAGTACTTC. It yields the protein CASSRGGSKYQETQYF.

The rearrangement uses TRBV11-2 and TRBJ1-4, with D perhaps TRBD1 (5 bases). In germline, CDR1 is SGHAT, CDR2 FQNNGV. Trimming shortened V by 3 bases and J by 5 bases, and 16 bases separated the two germline ends. The length of the CDR3 is 16 residues. DNA of the CDR3: TGTGCCAGCAGCTTGGAAGGACGGAGGGGAAATGAAAAACTGTTTTTT. Amino acid sequence: CASSLEGRRGNEKLFF.

This clonotype is large by share. The chain couples TRBV30 to TRBJ1-6; 8 bases match TRBD1. Per the germline V gene, CDR1 is GTSNPN and CDR2 is SVGIG (reference sequence). The CDR3 has 14 amino acids. The J segment lost 5 bases and the V segment lost 2 bases, leaving 2 bases of the junction unmatched. CDR3 nucleotides: TGTGCCTGGAGTAAGGGACAGGATAATTCACCCCTCCACTTT. Translated: CAWSKGQDNSPLHF.

This clonotype was observed a few times. The V call is TRBV7-8, the J call TRBJ2-7, with a possible D match to TRBD2 (5 bases). The CDR3 length is 17 residues. Germline V lookup: CDR1 SGHVS, CDR2 FQNEAQ. Trimming removed 2 bases at V and 2 bases at J, with 19 bases between. As DNA, the CDR3 is TGTGCCAGCAGCTTAACCCTACTCCGGGATGGAACCTACGAGCAGTACTTC. This gives the protein CASSLTLLRDGTYEQYF.

The chain joins TRBV10-2 to TRBJ2-7, with 8 bases that match TRBD1. Germline V gives CDR1 WSHSY, CDR2 SAAADI. This CDR3 contains 13 residues. The ends lost 8 bases at V and 5 bases at J; junction bases unmatched: 8. The CDR3 nucleotides read TGCGCCAGCTGGGGAAAGACAGGGGACGAGCAGTACTTC. The encoded protein is CASWGKTGDEQYF.

This clonotype was seen a handful of times. The rearrangement uses TRBV29-1 and TRBJ2-7; 10 nucleotides line up with TRBD1. The germline CDR1 and CDR2 sequences are SQVTM and ANQGSEA. The CDR3 runs to 14 residues. J was trimmed by 1 base and V by 6 bases; bases with no gene match: 6. CDR3 sequence: CSVGRTGGSYEQYF. Here the CDR3 DNA reads TGCAGCGTCGGTAGGACAGGGGGATCCTACGAGCAGTACTTC.

The CDR3 loop is CASSLYPGTYEQYF. CDR3 nucleotides: TGTGCCAGCAGTTTATACCCCGGCACCTACGAGCAGTACTTC. The chain employs TRBV28 and TRBJ2-7; D ambiguous. CDR1 is MDHEN, CDR2 SYDVKM, per germline. The ends were cut back, 1 base at V and 2 bases at J, with 9 bases in the middle. The CDR3 loop spans 14 amino acids.

This clonotype was seen once. A clone one base away is much larger, so this may be a read error. The V and J genes are TRBV20-1 and TRBJ2-4, with 9 bases matching TRBD2. CDR1 and CDR2 (germline): DFQATT, SNEGSKA (reference sequence). The CDR3 loop spans 12 amino acids. As DNA, the CDR3 is TGCACTGCTAGCGGGGATGAAAACATTCAGTACTTC. Translating it yields CTASGDENIQYF.

In this sample, this clonotype turned up a few times. This chain connects TRBV5-1 to TRBJ1-1; the match to TRBD1 covers 9 bases. J gave up 0 bases and V 10 bases, and 4 bases lay outside the gene matches. The CDR3 spans 13 residues. Germline lookup yields CDR1 SGHRS and CDR2 YFSETQ. DNA for the CDR3: TGCGCCGCCCGGACAGGGGTGAACACTGAAGCTTTCTTT. This sequence encodes CAARTGVNTEAFF.

This clonotype was seen a few times. V is TRBV14 and J is TRBJ2-5; TRBD2 matches at 7 bases. V trimming: 2 bases; J trimming: 4 bases; junction bases outside the gene matches: 13. CDR3 length: 17 amino acids. Germline V gives CDR1 SGHDN, CDR2 FVKESK. CDR3 DNA sequence: TGTGCCAGCAGCCAATGGATTGGAGGCGGGAGCGGAGAGACCCAGTACTTC. Its translation: CASSQWIGGGSGETQYF.

The rearrangement links TRBV5-4 to TRBJ1-5; D might be TRBD1 (5 bases). V was cut by 6 bases and J by 6 bases, with 16 bases left in between. This CDR3 comprises 14 residues. The germline gives CDR1 SGHNT, CDR2 YYREEE (reference sequence). As DNA, the CDR3 is TGTGCCAGCACCCTATGGGGGGGAGGTCAGCCCCAGCATTTT. Translated, it gives CASTLWGGGQPQHF. The variable domain in full, completed from reference TRBV5-4 and TRBJ1-5, reads ETGVTQSPTHLIKTRGQQVTLRCSSQSGHNTVSWYQQALGQGPQFIFQYYREEENGRGNFPPRFSGLQFPNYSSELNVNALELDDSALYLCASTLWGGGQPQHFGDGTRLSIL.